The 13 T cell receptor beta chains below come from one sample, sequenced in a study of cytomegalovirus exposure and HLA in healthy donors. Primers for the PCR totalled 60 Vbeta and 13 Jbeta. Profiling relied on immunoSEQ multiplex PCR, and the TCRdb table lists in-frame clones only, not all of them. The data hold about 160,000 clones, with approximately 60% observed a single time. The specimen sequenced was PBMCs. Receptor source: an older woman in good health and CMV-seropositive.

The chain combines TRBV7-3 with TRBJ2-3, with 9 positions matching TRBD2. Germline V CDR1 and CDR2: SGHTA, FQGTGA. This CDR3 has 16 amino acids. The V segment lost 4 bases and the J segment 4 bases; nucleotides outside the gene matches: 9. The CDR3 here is CASSSSGAGGPDTQYF. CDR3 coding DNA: TGTGCCAGCAGCTCCAGTGGGGCGGGAGGGCCAGATACGCAGTATTTT.

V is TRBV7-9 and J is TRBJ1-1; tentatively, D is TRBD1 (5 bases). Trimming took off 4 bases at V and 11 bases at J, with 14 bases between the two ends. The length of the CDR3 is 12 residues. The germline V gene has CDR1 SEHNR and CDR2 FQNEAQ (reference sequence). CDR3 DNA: TGTGCCAGCAGCTCATCAGGGTTACCGGCTTTCTTT. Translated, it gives CASSSSGLPAFF.

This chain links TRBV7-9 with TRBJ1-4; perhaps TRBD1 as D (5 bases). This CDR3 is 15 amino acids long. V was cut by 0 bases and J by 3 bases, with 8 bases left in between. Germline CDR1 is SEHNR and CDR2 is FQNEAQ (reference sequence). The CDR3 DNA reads TGTGCCAGCAGCTTAGCCCAGGGTGCTAATGAAAAACTGTTTTTT. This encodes CASSLAQGANEKLFF.

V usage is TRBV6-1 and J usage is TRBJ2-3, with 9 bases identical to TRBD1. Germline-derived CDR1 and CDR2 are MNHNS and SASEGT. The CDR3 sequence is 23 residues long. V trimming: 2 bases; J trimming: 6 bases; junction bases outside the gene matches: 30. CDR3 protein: CASSELGQGYRGSGDQLSDTQYF. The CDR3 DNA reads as TGTGCCAGCAGTGAACTGGGACAGGGCTATCGAGGGTCGGGCGATCAGCTCTCCGATACGCAGTATTTT.

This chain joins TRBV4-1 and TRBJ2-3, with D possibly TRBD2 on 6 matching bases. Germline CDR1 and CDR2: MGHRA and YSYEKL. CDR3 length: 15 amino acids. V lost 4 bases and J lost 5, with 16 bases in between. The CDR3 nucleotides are TGCGCCAGCAGCCGAGGTGGGACGCGGGAAGATACGCAGTATTTT. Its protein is CASSRGGTREDTQYF.

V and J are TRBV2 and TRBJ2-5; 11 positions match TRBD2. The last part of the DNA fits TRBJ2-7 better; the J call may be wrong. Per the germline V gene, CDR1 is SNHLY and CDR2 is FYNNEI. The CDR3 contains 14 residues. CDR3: CASRLAGDRYEQYF. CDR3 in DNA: TGTGCCAGCAGACTAGCGGGAGATAGGTACGAGCAGTACTTC.

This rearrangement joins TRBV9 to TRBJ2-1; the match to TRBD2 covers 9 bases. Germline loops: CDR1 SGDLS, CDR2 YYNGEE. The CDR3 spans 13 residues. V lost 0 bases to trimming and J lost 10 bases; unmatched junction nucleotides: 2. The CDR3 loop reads CASSVASGNEQFF. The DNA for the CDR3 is TGTGCCAGCAGCGTAGCTAGCGGGAACGAGCAGTTCTTC.

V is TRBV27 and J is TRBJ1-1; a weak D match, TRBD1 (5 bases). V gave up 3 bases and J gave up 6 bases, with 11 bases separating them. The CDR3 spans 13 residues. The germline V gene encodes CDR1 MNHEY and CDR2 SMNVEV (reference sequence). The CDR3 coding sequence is TGTGCCAGCAGTTTTGGTCAGGGCGCTGAAGCTTTCTTT. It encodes CASSFGQGAEAFF.

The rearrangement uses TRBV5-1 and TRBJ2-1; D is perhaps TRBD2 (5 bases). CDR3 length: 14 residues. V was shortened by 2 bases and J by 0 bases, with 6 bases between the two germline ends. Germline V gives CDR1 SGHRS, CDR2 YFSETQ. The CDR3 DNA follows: TGCGCCAGCAGCTTTAGCGTCTCCTACAATGAGCAGTTCTTC. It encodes CASSFSVSYNEQFF.

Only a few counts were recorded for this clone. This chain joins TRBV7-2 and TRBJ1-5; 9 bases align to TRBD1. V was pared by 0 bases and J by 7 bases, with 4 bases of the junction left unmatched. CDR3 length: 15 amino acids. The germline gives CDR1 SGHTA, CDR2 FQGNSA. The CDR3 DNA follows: TGTGCCAGCAGCTTAGCGGGGACAGGGAACCAGCCCCAGCATTTT. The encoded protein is CASSLAGTGNQPQHF.

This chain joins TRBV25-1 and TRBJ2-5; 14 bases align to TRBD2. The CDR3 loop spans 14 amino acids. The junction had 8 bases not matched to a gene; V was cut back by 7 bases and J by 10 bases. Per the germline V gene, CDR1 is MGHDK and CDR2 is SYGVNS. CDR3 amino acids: CASTSGTSGSIQYF. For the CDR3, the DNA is TGTGCCAGCACCTCCGGGACTAGCGGGAGTATCCAGTACTTC.

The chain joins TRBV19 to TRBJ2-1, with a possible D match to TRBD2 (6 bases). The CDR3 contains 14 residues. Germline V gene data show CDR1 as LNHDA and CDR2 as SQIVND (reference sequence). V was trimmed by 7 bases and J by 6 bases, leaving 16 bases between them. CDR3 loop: CASTPGGRFNEQFF. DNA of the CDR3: TGTGCCAGTACCCCCGGGGGTAGATTCAATGAGCAGTTCTTC.

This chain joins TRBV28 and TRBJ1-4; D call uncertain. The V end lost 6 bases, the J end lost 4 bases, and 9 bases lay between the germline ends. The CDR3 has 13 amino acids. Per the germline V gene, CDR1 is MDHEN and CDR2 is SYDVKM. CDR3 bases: TGTGCCAGCAGAGGAGGGCTTAATGAAAAACTGTTTTTT. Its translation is CASRGGLNEKLFF.